The rows below give T cell receptor beta chains drawn from one sample of a study of blood T cell repertoires in COVID-19. Sequencing was performed with immunoSEQ multiplex PCR; in TCRdb, only in-frame clones are kept and a portion is missing. The repertoire holds roughly 150,000 clones, with roughly 83% as singletons. Sequencing input: peripheral blood. The receptors stem from a woman older than 75 with active or convalescent COVID-19. Each CDR3 is given with its conserved first and last residue. The D gene is left open where the match is weak. A row's size may be missing; if present it is once, few, many or a size class.

d_call j_call v_call cdr3_length clone_size cdr3_aa cdr3_nt
NA TRBJ1-1 TRBV6-2/TRBV6-3 11 NA CASSPPGEAFF TGTGCCAGCAGTCCCCCCGGGGAAGCTTTCTTT
NA TRBJ1-2 TRBV7-2 15 NA CASSSTGGVSYGYTF TGTGCCAGCAGCTCCACGGGGGGCGTTTCCTATGGCTACACCTTC
NA TRBJ2-2 TRBV5-1 13 NA CASSSGYAGELFF TGCGCCAGCAGTTCAGGGTACGCCGGGGAGCTGTTTTTT
NA TRBJ1-6 TRBV3-1/TRBV3-2 17 NA CASSQDQTLRYNSPLHF TGTGCCAGCAGCCAAGACCAGACACTTCGATATAATTCACCCCTCCACTTT
NA TRBJ2-5 TRBV29-1 12 NA CSVRGGVETQYF TGCAGCGTTCGCGGCGGGGTAGAGACCCAGTACTTC
TRBD1 TRBJ1-4 TRBV18 16 NA CASSKQGMRTNEKLFF TGTGCCAGCTCAAAACAGGGGATGCGGACTAATGAAAAACTGTTTTTT
NA TRBJ1-1 TRBV7-2 14 NA CASSLEPMNTEAFF TGTGCCAGCAGCTTAGAGCCCATGAACACTGAAGCTTTCTTT
TRBD2 TRBJ2-3 TRBV6-2/TRBV6-3 14 NA CASSLLAGADTQYF TGTGCCAGCAGTCTACTAGCGGGGGCAGATACGCAGTATTTT
NA TRBJ1-1 TRBV6-5 14 NA CASSYVDTNTEAFF TGTGCCAGCAGTTATGTCGACACGAACACTGAAGCTTTCTTT
TRBD1 TRBJ2-7 TRBV12-3/TRBV12-4 13 NA CASRVRQGYEQYF TGTGCCAGCAGAGTCCGACAGGGCTACGAGCAGTACTTC
TRBD2 TRBJ2-5 TRBV9 15 few CASSPVAGGQETQYF TGTGCCAGCAGCCCGGTAGCGGGGGGGCAAGAGACCCAGTACTTC
NA TRBJ1-5 TRBV7-8 13 once CASSPDRNQPQHF TGTGCCAGCAGCCCCGACAGGAACCAGCCCCAGCATTTT
TRBD1 TRBJ1-2 TRBV4-3 20 NA CASSQVLLSQGGSMPYGYTF TGCGCCAGCAGCCAAGTCCTCCTAAGTCAGGGGGGATCGATGCCCTATGGCTACACCTTC
TRBD1 TRBJ2-7 TRBV2 15 NA CASSGLRDSSYEQYF TGTGCCAGCAGCGGCCTCCGGGACAGCTCCTACGAGCAGTACTTC
NA TRBJ1-2 TRBV5-4 13 NA CASSLMGGYGYTF TGTGCCAGCAGCTTGATGGGAGGCTATGGCTACACCTTC
TRBD1 TRBJ1-2 TRBV2 15 NA CASRDRGQGRYGYTF TGTGCCAGCAGGGACAGGGGGCAAGGAAGGTATGGCTACACCTTC
NA TRBJ2-3 TRBV5-8 14 NA CASSATFSTDTQYF TGTGCCAGCAGCGCTACCTTTAGCACAGATACGCAGTATTTT
NA TRBJ2-1 TRBV30 13 NA CAWTGGALGEQFF TGTGCCTGGACTGGGGGGGCATTAGGTGAGCAGTTCTTC
NA TRBJ2-1 TRBV10-3 15 NA CAISESGGGYNEQFF TGTGCCATCAGTGAGTCTGGGGGCGGCTACAATGAGCAGTTCTTC
NA TRBJ1-4 TRBV12-3/TRBV12-4 13 few CASSLQGNEKLFF TGTGCCAGCAGTTTACAGGGAAACGAAAAACTGTTTTTT